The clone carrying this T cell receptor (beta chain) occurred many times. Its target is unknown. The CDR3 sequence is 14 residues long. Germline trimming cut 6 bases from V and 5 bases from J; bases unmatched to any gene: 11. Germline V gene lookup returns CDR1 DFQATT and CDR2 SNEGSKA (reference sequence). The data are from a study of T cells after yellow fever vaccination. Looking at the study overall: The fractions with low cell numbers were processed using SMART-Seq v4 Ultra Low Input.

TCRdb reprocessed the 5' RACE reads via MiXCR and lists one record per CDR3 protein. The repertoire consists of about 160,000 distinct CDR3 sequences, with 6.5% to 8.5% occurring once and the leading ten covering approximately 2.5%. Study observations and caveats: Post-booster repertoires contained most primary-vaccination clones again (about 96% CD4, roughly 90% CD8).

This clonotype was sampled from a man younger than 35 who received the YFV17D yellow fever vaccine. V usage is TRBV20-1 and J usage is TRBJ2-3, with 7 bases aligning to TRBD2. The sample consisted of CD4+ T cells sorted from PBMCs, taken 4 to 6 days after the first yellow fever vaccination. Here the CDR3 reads CSANSGGRGDTQYF. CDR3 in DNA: TGCAGTGCAAACTCGGGGGGTCGGGGAGATACGCAGTATTTT.